This T cell receptor (beta chain) was captured in a study of blood T cell repertoires in COVID-19. The wider study: PBMCs, B-cell-depleted T cells, or T cells provided the cDNA or gDNA that made up the material.

Assay: immunoSEQ multiplex PCR; the TCRdb copy retains only in-frame clones and omits some. The table lists about 78,000 clones, 70% to 90% of them singletons. CDR3 length: 14 amino acids. The V gene's germline CDR1 is ENHRY and CDR2 SYGVKD. Trimming removed 0 bases from V and 4 bases from J, with 9 bases in between. The clonotype comes from a man aged 70 or older with active or convalescent COVID-19. The sequenced sample was peripheral blood. The chain carries TRBV10-3 and TRBJ1-2, with unresolved D. The CDR3 DNA is TGTGCCATCAGTGAGTCGGGCATCGGCTATGGCTACACCTTC. Translated, it gives CAISESGIGYGYTF.